This T cell receptor (beta chain) was found in a study of technical replicates of blood from a few donors. Sequencing used immunoSEQ multiplex PCR; TCRdb keeps in-frame clones, though not all of them. Among about 82,000 clones, 90% to 95% were seen once, and the ten largest hold about 0.39%. There are 15 residues in the CDR3. Germline trimming cut 0 bases from V and 6 bases from J; bases unmatched to any gene: 8. Germline CDR1 and CDR2: SGHRS and YFSETQ. The chain couples TRBV5-1 to TRBJ2-7; 8 bases are a match to TRBD2. This TCR came from a human donor in good health. Sequencing was carried out using T cells isolated from PBMCs. CDR3 sequence: CASSLAPGLEVEQYF. CDR3 bases: TGCGCCAGCAGCTTGGCCCCGGGACTAGAGGTCGAGCAGTACTTC.